This T cell receptor (beta chain) was documented in a study of blood T cell repertoires in COVID-19. The CDR3 covers 15 residues. CDR1 is SGHRS, CDR2 YFSETQ, per germline. V gave up 4 bases and J gave up 2 bases, with 10 bases separating them. A few counts support this clone. This table comes from immunoSEQ multiplex PCR, and its TCRdb copy is limited to in-frame clones, with some not included. The repertoire holds approximately 210,000 clones, with approximately 80% as singletons. This sequence was found in a man aged 25-40 years with acute COVID-19. The V call is TRBV5-1, the J call TRBJ1-6; no definite D call. Sequencing was done on a sample of PBMCs or T cells enriched from blood (not recorded which). The CDR3 region has the DNA TGCGCCAGCAGCCCTTCTGGCCCCTATAATTCACCCCTCCACTTT. It yields the protein CASSPSGPYNSPLHF.